Given below is one T cell receptor (beta chain) in context. Just one base apart from a much larger clone, this may be a read error. TCRdb called the 5' RACE reads again in MiXCR, with one record for every CDR3 protein. Here the sample spans around 320,000 distinct CDR3 sequences, roughly a tenth being singletons. V gave up 3 bases and J gave up 2 bases; unmatched junction bases: 1. CDR3 length equals 14 residues. CDR1 is LGHNA and CDR2 is YNFKEQ in the germline V gene. The source of the sample is a study of T cells after yellow fever vaccination. This chain uses TRBV4-2 with TRBJ2-7, with 10 bases aligning to TRBD1. Sequenced here: CD4+ T cells sorted from PBMCs, sampled 45 days after the yellow fever booster vaccination. The receptor was derived from a man aged 18-30 years who received the YFV17D yellow fever vaccine. CDR3 nucleotide sequence: TGTGCCAGCAGCCAGGACAGGGGGGCCTACGAGCAGTACTTC. Translated: CASSQDRGAYEQYF.